This T cell receptor (beta chain) was recovered during a study of blood T cells in healthy people across ages. A J-beta primer mix and a sample-barcoded 5' primer were used in a second PCR of about 7 to 12 cycles. One entry per CDR3 protein, called by TCRdb with MiXCR from the 5' RACE reads. Counted here are 550,000 to 800,000 distinct CDR3 sequences, about a third occurring once; the ten biggest clones make up 15% to 19%. This clonotype was observed many times. Per sample, no less than 5 micrograms of total RNA were extracted. The CDR3 extends over 16 amino acids. Per the germline V gene, CDR1 is MNHNY and CDR2 is SVGAGI (reference sequence). Germline trimming cut 2 bases from V and 8 bases from J; bases unmatched to any gene: 8.

The rearrangement links TRBV6-6 to TRBJ1-4; 10 bases match TRBD1. The sample comprised blood. The source of this sequence is a woman older than 75 in good health. CDR3 nucleotides: TGTGCCAGCAGTTACCCCCGACAGGGGGCGAGGGAAAAACTGTTTTTT. Translation gives CASSYPRQGAREKLFF.